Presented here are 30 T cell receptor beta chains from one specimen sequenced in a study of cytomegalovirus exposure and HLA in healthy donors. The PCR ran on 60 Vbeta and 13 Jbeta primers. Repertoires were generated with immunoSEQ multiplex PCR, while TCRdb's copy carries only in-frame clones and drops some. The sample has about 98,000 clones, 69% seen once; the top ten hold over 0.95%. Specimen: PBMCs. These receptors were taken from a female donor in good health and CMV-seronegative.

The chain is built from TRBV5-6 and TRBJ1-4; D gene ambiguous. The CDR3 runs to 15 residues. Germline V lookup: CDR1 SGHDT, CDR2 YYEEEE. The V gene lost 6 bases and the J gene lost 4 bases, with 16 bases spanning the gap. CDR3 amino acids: CASTKEEAINEKLFF. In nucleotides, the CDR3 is TGTGCCAGCACCAAAGAAGAGGCGATTAATGAAAAACTGTTTTTT.

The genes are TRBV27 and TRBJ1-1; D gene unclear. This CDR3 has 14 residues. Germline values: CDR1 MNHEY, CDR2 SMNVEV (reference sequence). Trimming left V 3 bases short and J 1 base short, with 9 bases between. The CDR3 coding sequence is TGTGCCAGCAGTTTTAACTCACGGAACACTGAAGCTTTCTTT. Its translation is CASSFNSRNTEAFF.

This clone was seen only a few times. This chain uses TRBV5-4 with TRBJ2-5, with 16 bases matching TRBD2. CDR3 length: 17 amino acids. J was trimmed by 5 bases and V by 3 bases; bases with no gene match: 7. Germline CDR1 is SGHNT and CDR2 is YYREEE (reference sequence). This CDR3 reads CASSYGTSGGALETQYF. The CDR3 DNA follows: TGTGCCAGCAGCTACGGGACTAGCGGGGGGGCCCTGGAGACCCAGTACTTC.

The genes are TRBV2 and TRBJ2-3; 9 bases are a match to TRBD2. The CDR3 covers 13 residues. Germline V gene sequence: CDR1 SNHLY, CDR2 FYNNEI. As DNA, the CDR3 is TGTGCGAGCGGGCGGGAGGGCCGGGATACGCAGTATTTT. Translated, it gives CASGREGRDTQYF.

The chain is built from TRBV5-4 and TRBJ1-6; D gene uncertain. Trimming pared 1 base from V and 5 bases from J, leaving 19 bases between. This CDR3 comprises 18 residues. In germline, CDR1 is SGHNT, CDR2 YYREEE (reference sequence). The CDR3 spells CASSLSPDAGLDNSPLHF. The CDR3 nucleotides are TGTGCCAGCAGCTTGTCCCCCGATGCGGGGTTGGATAATTCACCCCTCCACTTT.

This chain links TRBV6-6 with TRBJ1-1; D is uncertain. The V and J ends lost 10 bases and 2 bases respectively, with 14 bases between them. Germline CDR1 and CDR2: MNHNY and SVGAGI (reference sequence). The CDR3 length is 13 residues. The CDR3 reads CATSPALNTEAFF. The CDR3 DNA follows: TGTGCCACCTCCCCCGCGCTAAACACTGAAGCTTTCTTT.

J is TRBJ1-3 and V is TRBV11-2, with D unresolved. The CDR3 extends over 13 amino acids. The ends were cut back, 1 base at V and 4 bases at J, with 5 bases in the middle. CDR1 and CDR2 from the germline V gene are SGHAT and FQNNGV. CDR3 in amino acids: CASSLGGGNTIYF. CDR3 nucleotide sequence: TGTGCCAGCAGCTTAGGAGGGGGAAACACCATATATTTT.

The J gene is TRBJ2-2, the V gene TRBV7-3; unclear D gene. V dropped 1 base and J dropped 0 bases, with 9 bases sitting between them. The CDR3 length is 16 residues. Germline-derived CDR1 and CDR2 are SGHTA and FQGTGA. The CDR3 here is CASSLKALANTGELFF. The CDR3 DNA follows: TGTGCCAGCAGCTTAAAAGCGTTAGCGAACACCGGGGAGCTGTTTTTT.

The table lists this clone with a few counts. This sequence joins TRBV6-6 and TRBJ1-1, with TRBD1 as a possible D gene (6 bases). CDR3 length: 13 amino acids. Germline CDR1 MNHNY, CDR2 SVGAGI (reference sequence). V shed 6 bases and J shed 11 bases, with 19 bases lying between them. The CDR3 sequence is CASRRQEAERAFF. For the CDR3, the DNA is TGTGCCAGCAGGAGACAGGAGGCAGAGAGGGCTTTCTTT.

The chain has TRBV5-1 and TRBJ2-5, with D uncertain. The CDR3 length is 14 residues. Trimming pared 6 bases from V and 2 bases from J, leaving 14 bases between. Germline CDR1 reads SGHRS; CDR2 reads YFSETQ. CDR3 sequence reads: CASKVQRLQETQYF. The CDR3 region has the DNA TGCGCCAGCAAGGTCCAGCGCTTGCAAGAGACCCAGTACTTC.

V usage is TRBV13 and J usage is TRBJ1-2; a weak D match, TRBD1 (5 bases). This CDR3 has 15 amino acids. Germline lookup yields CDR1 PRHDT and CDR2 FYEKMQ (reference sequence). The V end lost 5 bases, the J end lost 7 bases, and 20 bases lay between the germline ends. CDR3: CASSLPRDLGSGYTF. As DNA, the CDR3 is TGTGCCAGCAGCCTCCCCCGGGACTTGGGGAGTGGCTACACCTTC.

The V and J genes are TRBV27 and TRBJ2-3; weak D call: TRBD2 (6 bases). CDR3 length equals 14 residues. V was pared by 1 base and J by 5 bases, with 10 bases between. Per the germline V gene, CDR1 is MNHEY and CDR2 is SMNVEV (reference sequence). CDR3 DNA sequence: TGTGCCAGCAGTTTATGGGGGGACCTAGATACGCAGTATTTT. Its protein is CASSLWGDLDTQYF.

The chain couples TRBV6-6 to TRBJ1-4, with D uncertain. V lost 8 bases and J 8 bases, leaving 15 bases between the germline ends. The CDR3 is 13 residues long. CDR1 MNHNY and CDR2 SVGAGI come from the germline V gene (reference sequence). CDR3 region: CASAQHSEEKLFF. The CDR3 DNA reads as TGTGCCAGCGCCCAGCACAGTGAGGAAAAACTGTTTTTT.

Here the CDR3 reads CASSPGQNTGELFF. The CDR3 DNA reads TGTGCCAGCTCACCAGGACAGAACACCGGGGAGCTGTTTTTT. The chain carries TRBV18 and TRBJ2-2; perhaps TRBD1 as D (5 bases). V was cut by 2 bases and J by 1 base, with 5 bases left in between. The V gene's germline CDR1 is KGHSH and CDR2 LQKENI. The CDR3 length is 14 residues. The full variable domain, its missing parts supplied by reference TRBV18 and TRBJ2-2, is NAGVMQNPRHLVRRRGQEARLRCSPMKGHSHVYWYRQLPEEGLKFMVYLQKENIIDESGMPKERFSAEFPKEGPSILRIQQVVRGDSAAYFCASSPGQNTGELFFGEGSRLTVL.

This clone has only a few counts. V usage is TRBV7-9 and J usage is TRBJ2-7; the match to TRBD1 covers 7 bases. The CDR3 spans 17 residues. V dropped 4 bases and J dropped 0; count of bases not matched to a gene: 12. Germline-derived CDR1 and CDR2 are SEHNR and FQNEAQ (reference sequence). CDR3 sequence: CASSSYAGTASSYEQYF. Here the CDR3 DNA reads TGTGCCAGCAGCTCATACGCCGGGACAGCAAGCTCCTACGAGCAGTACTTC.

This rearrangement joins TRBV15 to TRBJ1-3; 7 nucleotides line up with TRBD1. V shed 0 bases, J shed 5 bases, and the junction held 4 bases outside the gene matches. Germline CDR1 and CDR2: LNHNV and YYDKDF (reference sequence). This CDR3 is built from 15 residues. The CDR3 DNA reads TGTGCCACCAGCAGAGATAGGGGACAGAGAAACACCATATATTTT. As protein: CATSRDRGQRNTIYF.

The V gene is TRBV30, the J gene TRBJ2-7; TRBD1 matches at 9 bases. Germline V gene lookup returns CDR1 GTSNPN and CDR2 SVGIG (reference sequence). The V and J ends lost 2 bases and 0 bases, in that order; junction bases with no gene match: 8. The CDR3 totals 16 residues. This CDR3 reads CAWSKTGTGTSYEQYF. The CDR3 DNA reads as TGTGCCTGGAGTAAAACCGGGACAGGGACCTCCTACGAGCAGTACTTC.

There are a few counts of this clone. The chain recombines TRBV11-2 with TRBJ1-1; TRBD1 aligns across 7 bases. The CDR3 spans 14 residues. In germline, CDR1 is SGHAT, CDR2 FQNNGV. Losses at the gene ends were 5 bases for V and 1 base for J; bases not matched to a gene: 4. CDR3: CASSRWTGNTEAFF. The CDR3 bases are TGTGCCAGCAGCCGATGGACAGGGAACACTGAAGCTTTCTTT.

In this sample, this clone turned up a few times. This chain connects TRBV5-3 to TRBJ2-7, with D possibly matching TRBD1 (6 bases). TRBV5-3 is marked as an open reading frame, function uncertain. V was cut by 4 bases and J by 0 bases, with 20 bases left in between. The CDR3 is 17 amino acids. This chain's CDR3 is CARSPETGPQDSYEQYF. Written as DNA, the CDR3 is TGTGCCAGAAGCCCCGAGACAGGTCCCCAGGACTCCTACGAGCAGTACTTC.

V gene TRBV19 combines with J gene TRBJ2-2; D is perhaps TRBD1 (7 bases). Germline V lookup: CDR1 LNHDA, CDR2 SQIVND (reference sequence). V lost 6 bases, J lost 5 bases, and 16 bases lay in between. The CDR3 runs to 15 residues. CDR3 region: CASREGQKETGELFF. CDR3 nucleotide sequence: TGTGCCAGTAGGGAGGGACAGAAGGAAACCGGGGAGCTGTTTTTT.

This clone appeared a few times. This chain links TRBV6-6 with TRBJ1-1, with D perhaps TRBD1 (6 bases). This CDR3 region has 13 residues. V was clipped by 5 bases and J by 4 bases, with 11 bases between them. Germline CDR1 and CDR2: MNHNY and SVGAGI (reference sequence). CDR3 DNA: TGTGCCAGCAGTCCAAACAGGGCCACTGAAGCTTTCTTT. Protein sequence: CASSPNRATEAFF.

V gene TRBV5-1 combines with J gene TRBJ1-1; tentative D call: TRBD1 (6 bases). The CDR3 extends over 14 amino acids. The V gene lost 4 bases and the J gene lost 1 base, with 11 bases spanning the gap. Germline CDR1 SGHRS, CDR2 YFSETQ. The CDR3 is CASSTGQKNTEAFF. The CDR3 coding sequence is TGCGCCAGCAGCACCGGACAGAAGAACACTGAAGCTTTCTTT.

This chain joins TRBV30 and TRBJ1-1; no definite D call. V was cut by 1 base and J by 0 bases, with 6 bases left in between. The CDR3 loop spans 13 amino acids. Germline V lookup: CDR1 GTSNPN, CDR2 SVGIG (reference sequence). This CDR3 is CAWSAQVNTEAFF. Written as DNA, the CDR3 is TGTGCCTGGAGTGCGCAGGTGAACACTGAAGCTTTCTTT.

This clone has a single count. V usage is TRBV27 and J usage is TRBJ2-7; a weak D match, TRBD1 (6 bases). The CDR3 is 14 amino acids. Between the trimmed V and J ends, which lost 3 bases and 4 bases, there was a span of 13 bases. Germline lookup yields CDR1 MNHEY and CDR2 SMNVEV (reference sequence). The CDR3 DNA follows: TGTGCCAGCAGTTTCCGGGACAATCTTTACGAGCAGTACTTC. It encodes CASSFRDNLYEQYF.

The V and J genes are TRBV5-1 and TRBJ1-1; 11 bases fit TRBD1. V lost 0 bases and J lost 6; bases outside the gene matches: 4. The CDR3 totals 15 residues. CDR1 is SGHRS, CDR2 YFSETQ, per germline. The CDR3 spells CASSLVGTGGPEAFF. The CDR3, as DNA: TGCGCCAGCAGCTTGGTAGGGACAGGGGGACCTGAAGCTTTCTTT.

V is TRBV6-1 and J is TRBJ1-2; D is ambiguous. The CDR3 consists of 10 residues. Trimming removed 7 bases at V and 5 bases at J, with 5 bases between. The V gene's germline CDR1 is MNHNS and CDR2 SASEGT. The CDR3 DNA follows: TGTGCCAGCACGTCTTATGGCTACACCTTC. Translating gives CASTSYGYTF.

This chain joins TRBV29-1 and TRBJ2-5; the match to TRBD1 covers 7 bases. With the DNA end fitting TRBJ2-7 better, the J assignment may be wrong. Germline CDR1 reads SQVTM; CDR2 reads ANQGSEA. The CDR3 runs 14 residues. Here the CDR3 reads CSVELRDSNYEQYF. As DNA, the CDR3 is TGCAGCGTTGAGCTTCGGGACAGCAACTACGAGCAGTACTTC.

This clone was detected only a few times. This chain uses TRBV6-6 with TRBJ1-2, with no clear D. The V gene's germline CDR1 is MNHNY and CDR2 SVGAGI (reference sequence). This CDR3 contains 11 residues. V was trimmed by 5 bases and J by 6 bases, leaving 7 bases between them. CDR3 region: CASSPRDGYTF. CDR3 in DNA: TGTGCCAGCAGTCCGAGGGATGGCTACACCTTC.

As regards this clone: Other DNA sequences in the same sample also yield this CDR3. CDR3 sequence: CASSQVQAYSGNTIYF. DNA for the CDR3: TGCGCCAGCAGCCAAGTACAGGCATACTCTGGAAACACCATATATTTT. The V and J genes are TRBV4-1 and TRBJ1-3; D may be TRBD1 (5 bases). The germline V gene encodes CDR1 MGHRA and CDR2 YSYEKL. CDR3 length: 16 residues. Trimming stripped 1 base from V and 0 bases from J, with 10 bases between.

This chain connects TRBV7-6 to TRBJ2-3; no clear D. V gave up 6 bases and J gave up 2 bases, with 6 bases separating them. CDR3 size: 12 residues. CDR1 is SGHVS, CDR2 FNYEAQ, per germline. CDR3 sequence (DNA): TGTGCCAGCAGTCAACACACAGATACGCAGTATTTT. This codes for CASSQHTDTQYF.